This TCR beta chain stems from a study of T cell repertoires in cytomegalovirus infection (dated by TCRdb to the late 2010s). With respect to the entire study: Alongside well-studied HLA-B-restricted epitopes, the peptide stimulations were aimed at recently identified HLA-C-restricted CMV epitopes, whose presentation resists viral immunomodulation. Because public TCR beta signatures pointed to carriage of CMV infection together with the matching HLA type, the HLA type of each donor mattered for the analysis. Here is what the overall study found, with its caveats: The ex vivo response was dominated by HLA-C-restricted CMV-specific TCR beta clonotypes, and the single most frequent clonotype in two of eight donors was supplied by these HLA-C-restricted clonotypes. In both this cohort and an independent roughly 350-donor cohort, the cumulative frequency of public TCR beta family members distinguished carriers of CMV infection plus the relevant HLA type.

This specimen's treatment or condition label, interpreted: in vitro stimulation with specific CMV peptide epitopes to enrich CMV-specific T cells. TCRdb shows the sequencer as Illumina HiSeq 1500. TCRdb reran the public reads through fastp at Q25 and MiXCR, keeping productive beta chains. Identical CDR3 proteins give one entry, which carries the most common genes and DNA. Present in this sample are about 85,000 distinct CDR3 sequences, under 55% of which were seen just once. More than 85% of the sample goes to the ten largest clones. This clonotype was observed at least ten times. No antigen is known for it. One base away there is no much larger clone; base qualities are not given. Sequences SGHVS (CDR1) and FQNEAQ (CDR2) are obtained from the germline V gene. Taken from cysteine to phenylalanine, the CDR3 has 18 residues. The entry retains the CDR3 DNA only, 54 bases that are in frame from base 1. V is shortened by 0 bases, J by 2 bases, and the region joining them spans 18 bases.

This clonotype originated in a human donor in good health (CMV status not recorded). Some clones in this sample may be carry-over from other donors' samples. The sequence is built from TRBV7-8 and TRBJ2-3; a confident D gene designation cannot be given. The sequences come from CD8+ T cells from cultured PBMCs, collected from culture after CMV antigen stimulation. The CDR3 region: CASSLAGGSYYLTDTQYF. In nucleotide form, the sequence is TGTGCCAGCAGCTTAGCGGGCGGAAGCTATTACCTCACAGATACGCAGTATTTT.